This TCR beta chain was sequenced during a study of molecular identifiers for immune sequencing clone quantification. Study observations and caveats: Shared barcodes on identical TCR molecules could underestimate the sizes of highly expanded clones.

V lost 5 bases and J lost 5, with 12 bases in between. Germline loops: CDR1 MNHEY, CDR2 SMNVEV (reference sequence). CDR3 length: 13 residues. This clonotype showed up many times. The antigen remains undetermined. TCRdb processed the PCR reads anew with MiXCR; each CDR3 protein has one entry. The sample holds fewer than 25,000 distinct CDR3 sequences; roughly a sixth are singletons and the top ten take more than 0.75%. Sequences were obtained from naive CD8+ T cells from blood, with Jurkat cell RNA spiked in. The subset was: FACS-sorted CD8+CD4-CCR7+CD45RA+ naive T cells. This clonotype was obtained from a human donor in good health. Some libraries in this study had Jurkat cell RNA spiked in. The rearrangement uses TRBV27 and TRBJ2-5; D may be TRBD1 or TRBD2 (5 bases each). In DNA form, the CDR3 reads TGTGCCAGCAGTCCCGGGGCTGAGGAGACCCAGTACTTC. This codes for CASSPGAEETQYF.